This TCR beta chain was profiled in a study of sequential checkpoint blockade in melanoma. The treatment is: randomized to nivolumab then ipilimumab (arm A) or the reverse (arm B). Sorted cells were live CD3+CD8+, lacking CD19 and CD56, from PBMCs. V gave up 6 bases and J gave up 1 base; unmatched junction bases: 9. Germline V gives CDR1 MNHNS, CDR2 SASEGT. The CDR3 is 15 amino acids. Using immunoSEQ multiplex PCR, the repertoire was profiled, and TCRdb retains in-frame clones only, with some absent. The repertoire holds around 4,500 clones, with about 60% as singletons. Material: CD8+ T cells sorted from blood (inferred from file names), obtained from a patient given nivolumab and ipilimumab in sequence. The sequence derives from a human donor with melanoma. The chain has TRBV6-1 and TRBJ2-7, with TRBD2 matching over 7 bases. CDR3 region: CASRGSSGSSYEQYF. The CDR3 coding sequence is TGTGCCAGCAGGGGTTCTAGCGGTTCTTCCTACGAGCAGTACTTC.